This TCR beta chain was found in a study of T cell responses to AZD1222 COVID-19 vaccine (dated by TCRdb to the early 2020s). Turning to the overall study: AZD1222 recipients with second doses at about 4 weeks or about 12 weeks were pooled, because spike-specific TCR depth and breadth did not differ between schedules. TCR sequencing was performed for 230 to 250 trial participants, of whom about 200 were given two doses of AZD1222 and approximately 25 were given two doses of MenACWY control vaccine. Enrollment into the trials was organized by age into subgroups of 18-55, 56-69 and 70-plus years, and those subgroups contained roughly 150, 30 and 60 TCR-sequenced participants, respectively.

Points the paper makes about the study in general: After two AZD1222 doses, spike-specific TCR breadth and depth were significantly higher than at day 0 and than in MenACWY recipients. In the small 56-69-year group, the increase in depth fell short of significance, most likely because of low power. No day 14 peak-response samples were available, so repertoires were characterized only after the peak T cell response. Vaccine-associated CD4 TCRs spanned the whole spike protein, with dominant responses in regions 160-218 and 743-854. Reportedly, almost half of the unique spike-specific TCRs recognized epitopes lying outside the regions that are mutated in the B.1.351 and B.1.1.7 variants. Conclusions about previously exposed vaccinees are limited, since just a handful of AZD1222 recipients were seropositive for SARS-CoV-2 at baseline. Participants were mostly white British and included more females than males, and it was suggested by the authors that clonal diversity may have been underestimated.

Turning to this clone: Which antigen it targets is not known. No much larger clonotype is one base removed from it; base qualities were not supplied.

The CDR3 regions of human TCRbeta chains were analyzed by immunosequencing. As for the original processing: Repertoire TCRs were checked for matches against a reference library of SARS-CoV-2-specific TCRs that had been generated using the MIRA antigen-specificity platform. Breadth was defined as the fraction of unique TCRs that were SARS-CoV-2-associated, and depth was defined as the fraction of total T cells that were SARS-CoV-2-associated. Using the MIRA data, each spike-specific TCR was assigned both to the spike region to which the TCR was reactive and to a CD4 or CD8 class. Log10-transformed breadth and depth values were compared by one-way ANOVA with Sidak's multiple comparisons tests. As stored in TCRdb, this immuneACCESS dataset retains in-frame rearrangements with V and J assigned. A fraction of the clones does not appear; measured against another copy, unresolved V genes explain less than half of the discrepancy, and the remainder lacks a known reason. The D gene and trimming were derived from the DNA, and the V and J assignments and clone size from that table. This sample lists more than 95,000 clones; roughly 88% were detected once. The ten largest clonotypes hold roughly 5% of the sample.

Germline trimming: 4 bases from V, 3 bases from J; junction bases outside gene matches: 9. The germline V gene yields SGHRS for CDR1 and YFSETQ for CDR2. Including cysteine and phenylalanine, the CDR3 has 16 amino acids. Here the CDR3 DNA is all that survives: 48 bases in frame from base 1. The sample's time point, from its label and the paper: baseline before first vaccination. Samples from vaccinated people were obtained from the UK trials COV001 and COV002, which included a single-blind randomized controlled phase 2/3 trial of AZD1222 (ChAdOx1 nCoV-19) in healthy adults. For TCRbeta chain sequencing, PBMC samples from trial participants were taken at day 0 and at day 28 after the second dose.

The sample was peripheral blood, taken on day 0 of AZD1222 vaccination. Here the chain combines TRBV5-1 and TRBJ2-1, and 8 bases in between align with TRBD2. This clonotype was sampled from an adult in good health. The DNA reads as follows: TGCGCCAGCAGCAAGCTAACTAGCGGAATCTACAATGAGCAGTTCTTC. Its protein reads: CASSKLTSGIYNEQFF.